This TCR beta chain was identified during a study of OX40 agonist ivuxolimab in advanced cancers. There are a few counts of this clone. This CDR3 has 14 residues. Germline V gene sequence: CDR1 SGHTA, CDR2 FQGNSA. V shed 5 bases and J 5 bases; nucleotides not matched to a gene: 4. The method was immunoSEQ multiplex PCR; TCRdb's version includes in-frame clones alone and lacks a portion of them. This table has 40,000 or so clones, approximately 90% appearing once. The rearrangement links TRBV7-2 to TRBJ1-1, with 11 positions matching TRBD1. The receptor's source is an adult with an advanced solid tumor such as melanoma, head and neck, liver or kidney cancer. The sample consisted of CD4+ or CD8+ T cells sorted from blood, taken in a trial of the OX40 agonist ivuxolimab. CDR3 in amino acids: CASSPDRGLTEAFF. The CDR3 DNA reads as TGTGCCAGCAGCCCGGACAGGGGGCTAACTGAAGCTTTCTTT.